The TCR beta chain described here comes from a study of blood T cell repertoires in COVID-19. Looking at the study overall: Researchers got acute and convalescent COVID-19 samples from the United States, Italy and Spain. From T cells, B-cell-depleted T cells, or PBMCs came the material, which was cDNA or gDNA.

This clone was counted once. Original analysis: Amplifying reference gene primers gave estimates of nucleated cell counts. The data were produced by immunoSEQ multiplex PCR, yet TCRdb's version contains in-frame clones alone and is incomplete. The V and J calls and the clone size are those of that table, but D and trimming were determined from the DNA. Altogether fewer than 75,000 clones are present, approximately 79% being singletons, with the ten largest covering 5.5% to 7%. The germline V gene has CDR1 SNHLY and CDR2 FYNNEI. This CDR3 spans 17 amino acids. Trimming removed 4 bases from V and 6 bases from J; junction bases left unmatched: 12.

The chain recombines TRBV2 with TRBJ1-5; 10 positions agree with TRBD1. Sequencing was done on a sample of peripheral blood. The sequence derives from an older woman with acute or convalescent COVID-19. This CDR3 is CASSGRTGGRRGQPQHF. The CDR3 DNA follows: TGTGCCAGCAGTGGCCGGACAGGGGGGAGGAGGGGTCAGCCCCAGCATTTT. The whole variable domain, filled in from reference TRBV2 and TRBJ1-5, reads EPEVTQTPSHQVTQMGQEVILRCVPISNHLYFYWYRQILGQKVEFLVSFYNNEISEKSEIFDDQFSVERPDGSNFTLKIRSTKLEDSAMYFCASSGRTGGRRGQPQHFGDGTRLSIL.